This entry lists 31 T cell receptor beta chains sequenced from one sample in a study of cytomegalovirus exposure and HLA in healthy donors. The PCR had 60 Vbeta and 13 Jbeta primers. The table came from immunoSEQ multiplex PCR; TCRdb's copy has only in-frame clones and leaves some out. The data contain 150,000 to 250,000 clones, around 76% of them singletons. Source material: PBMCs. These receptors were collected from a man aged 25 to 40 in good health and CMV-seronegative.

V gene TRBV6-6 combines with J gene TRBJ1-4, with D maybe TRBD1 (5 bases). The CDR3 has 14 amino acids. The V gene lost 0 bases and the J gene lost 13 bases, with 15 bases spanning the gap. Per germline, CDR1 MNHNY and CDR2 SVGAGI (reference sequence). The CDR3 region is CASSYSNSQGGLFF. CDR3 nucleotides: TGTGCCAGCAGTTACTCGAACAGCCAGGGAGGACTGTTTTTT.

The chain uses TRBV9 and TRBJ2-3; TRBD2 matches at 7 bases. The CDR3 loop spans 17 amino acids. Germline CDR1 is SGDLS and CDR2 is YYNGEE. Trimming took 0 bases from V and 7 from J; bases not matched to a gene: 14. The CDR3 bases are TGTGCCAGCAGCGTAGACCCTGTGGCGGGAGTTAGAAATACGCAGTATTTT. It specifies CASSVDPVAGVRNTQYF.

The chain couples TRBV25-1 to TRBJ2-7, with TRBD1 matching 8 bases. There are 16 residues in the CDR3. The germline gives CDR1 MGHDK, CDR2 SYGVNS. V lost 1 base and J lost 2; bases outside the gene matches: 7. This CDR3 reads CASSEWNRDRTYEQYF. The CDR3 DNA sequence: TGTGCCAGCAGTGAATGGAACCGGGACAGGACCTACGAGCAGTACTTC.

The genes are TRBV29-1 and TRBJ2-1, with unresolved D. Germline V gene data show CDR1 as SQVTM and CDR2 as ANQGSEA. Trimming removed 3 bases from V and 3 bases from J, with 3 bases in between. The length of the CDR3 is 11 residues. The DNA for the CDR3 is TGCAGCGTTGAGTACTACAATGAGCAGTTCTTC. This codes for CSVEYYNEQFF.

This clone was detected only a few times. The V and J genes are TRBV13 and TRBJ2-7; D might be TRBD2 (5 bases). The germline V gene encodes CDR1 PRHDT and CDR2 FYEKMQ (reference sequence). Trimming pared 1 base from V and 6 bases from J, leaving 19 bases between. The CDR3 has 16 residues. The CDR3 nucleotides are TGTGCCAGCAGCTTAGAAGCCGGGCTAGCAACCGTCGAGCAGTACTTC. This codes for CASSLEAGLATVEQYF.

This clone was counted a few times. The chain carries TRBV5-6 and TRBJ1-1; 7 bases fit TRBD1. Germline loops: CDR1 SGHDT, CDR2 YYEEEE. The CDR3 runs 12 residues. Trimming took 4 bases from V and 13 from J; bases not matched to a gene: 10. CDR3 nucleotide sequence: TGTGCCAGCAGCGAGGGGGCGGAAGACGGTTTCTTT. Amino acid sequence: CASSEGAEDGFF.

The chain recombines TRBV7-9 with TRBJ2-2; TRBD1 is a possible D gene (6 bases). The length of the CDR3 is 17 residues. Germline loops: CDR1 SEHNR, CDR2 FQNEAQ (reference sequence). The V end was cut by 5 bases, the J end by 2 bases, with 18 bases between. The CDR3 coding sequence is TGTGCCAGCAGCGCCCCCGGGACACCCTCTAACACCGGGGAGCTGTTTTTT. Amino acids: CASSAPGTPSNTGELFF.

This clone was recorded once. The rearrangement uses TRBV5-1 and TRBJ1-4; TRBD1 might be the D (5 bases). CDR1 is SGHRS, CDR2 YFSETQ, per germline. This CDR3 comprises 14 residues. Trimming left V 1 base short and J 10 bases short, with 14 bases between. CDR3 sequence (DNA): TGCGCCAGCAGCTTGTTCGGGCAGGGAGGAAAACTGTTTTTT. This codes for CASSLFGQGGKLFF.

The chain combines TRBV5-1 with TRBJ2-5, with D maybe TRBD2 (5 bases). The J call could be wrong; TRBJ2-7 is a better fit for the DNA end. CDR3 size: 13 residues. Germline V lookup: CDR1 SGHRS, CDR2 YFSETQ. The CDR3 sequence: CASSLAQRYEQYF. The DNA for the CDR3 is TGCGCCAGCAGCTTGGCCCAGCGGTACGAGCAGTACTTC.

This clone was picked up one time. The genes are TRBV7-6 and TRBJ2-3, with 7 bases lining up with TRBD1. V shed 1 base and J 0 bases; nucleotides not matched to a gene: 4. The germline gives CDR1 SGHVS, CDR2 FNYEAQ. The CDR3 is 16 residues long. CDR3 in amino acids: CASSLGSGGSTDTQYF. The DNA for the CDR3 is TGTGCCAGCAGCTTAGGCTCAGGGGGTAGCACAGATACGCAGTATTTT.

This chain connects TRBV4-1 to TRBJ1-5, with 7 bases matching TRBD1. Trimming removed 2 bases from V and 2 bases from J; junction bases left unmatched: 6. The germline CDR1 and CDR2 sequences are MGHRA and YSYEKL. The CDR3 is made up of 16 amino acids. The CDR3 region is CASSQTDRVGNQPQHF. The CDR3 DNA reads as TGCGCCAGCAGCCAAACCGACAGGGTGGGCAATCAGCCCCAGCATTTT.

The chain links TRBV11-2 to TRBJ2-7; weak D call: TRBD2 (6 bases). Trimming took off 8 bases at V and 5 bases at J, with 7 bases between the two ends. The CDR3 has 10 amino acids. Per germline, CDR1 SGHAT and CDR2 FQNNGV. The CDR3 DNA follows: TGTGCCAGCGGGGAGGACGAGCAGTACTTC. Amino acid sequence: CASGEDEQYF.

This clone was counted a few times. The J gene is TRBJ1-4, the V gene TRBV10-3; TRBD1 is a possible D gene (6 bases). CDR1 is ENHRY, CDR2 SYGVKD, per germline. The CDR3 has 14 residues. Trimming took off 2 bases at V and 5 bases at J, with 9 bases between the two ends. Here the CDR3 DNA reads TGTGCCATCAGTGAGGAGGACAGAAATGAAAAACTGTTTTTT. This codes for CAISEEDRNEKLFF.

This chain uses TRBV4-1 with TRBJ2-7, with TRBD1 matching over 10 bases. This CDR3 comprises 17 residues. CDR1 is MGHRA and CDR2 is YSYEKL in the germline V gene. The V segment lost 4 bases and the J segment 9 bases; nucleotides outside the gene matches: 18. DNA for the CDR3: TGCGCCAGCAGCCCGGGCGGGATCCGGGACAGGGGAACCGGGCAGTACTTC. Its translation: CASSPGGIRDRGTGQYF.

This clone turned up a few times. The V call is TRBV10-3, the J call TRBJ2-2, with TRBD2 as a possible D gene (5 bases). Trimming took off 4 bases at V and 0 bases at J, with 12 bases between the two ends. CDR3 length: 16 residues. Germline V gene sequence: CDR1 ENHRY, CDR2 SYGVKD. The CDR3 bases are TGTGCCATCAGTGGTACTAGTATCGCGAACACCGGGGAGCTGTTTTTT. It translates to CAISGTSIANTGELFF.

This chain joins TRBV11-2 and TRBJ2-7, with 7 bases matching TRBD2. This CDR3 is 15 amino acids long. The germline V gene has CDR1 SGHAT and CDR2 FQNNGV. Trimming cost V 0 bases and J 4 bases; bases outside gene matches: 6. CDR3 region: CASSLERGGSYEQYF. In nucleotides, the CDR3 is TGTGCCAGCAGCTTAGAGCGCGGGGGATCATACGAGCAGTACTTC.

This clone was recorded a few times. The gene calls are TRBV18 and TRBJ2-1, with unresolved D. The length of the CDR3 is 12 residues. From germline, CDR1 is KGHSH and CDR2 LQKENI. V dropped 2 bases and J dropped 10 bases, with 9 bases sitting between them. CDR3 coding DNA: TGTGCCAGCTCACCAGAATGGAGAGAGCAGTTCTTC. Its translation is CASSPEWREQFF.

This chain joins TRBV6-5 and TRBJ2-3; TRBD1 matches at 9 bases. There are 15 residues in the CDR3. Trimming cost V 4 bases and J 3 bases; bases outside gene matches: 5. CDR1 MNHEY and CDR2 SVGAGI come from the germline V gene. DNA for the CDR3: TGTGCCAGCAGTTTGGGGACAGGGAAAACAGATACGCAGTATTTT. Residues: CASSLGTGKTDTQYF.

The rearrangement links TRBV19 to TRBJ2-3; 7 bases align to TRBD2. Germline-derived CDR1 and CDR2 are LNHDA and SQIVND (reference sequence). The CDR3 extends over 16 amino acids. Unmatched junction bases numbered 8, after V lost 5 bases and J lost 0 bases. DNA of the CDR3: TGTGCCAGTAGTGGATATAGCGGGTCAAGCACAGATACGCAGTATTTT. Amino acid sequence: CASSGYSGSSTDTQYF. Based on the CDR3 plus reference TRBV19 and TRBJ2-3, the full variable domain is DGGITQSPKYLFRKEGQNVTLSCEQNLNHDAMYWYRQDPGQGLRLIYYSQIVNDFQKGDIAEGYSVSREKKESFPLTVTSAQKNPTAFYLCASSGYSGSSTDTQYFGPGTRLTVL.

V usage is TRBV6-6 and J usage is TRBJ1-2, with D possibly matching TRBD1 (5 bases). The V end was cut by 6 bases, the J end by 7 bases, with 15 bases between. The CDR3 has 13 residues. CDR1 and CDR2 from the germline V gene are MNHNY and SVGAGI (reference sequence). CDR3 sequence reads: CASSLGGSFGYTF. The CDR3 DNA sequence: TGTGCCAGCAGCCTGGGGGGATCCTTTGGCTACACCTTC.

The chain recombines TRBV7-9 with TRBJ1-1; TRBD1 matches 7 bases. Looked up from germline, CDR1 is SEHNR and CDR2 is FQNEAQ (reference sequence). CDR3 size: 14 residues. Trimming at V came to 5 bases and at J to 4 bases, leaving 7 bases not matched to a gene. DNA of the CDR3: TGTGCCAGCAGCATCCAACAGGGGCCCACTGAAGCTTTCTTT. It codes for CASSIQQGPTEAFF.

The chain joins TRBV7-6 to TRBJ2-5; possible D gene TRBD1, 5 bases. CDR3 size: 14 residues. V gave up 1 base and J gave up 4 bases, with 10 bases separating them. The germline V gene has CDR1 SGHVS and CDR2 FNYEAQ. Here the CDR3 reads CASSLEVGPETQYF. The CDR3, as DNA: TGTGCCAGCAGCTTAGAGGTGGGGCCAGAGACCCAGTACTTC.

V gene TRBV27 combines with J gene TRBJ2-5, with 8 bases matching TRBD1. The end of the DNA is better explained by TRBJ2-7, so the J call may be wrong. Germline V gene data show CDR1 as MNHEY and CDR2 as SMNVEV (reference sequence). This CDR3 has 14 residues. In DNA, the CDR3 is TGTGCCAGCAGGACCCGGGACAGGTTCTACGAGCAGTACTTC. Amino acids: CASRTRDRFYEQYF.

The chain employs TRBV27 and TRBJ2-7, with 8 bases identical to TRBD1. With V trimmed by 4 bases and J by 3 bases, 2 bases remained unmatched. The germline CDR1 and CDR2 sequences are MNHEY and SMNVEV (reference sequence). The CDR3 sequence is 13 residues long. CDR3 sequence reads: CASSSGTGYEQYF. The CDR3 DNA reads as TGTGCCAGCAGTTCCGGGACAGGCTACGAGCAGTACTTC.

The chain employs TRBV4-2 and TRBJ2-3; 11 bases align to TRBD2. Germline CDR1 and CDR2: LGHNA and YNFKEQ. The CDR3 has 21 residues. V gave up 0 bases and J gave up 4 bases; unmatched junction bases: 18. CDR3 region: CASSQDRLSGTTSGSSDTQYF. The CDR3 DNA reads TGTGCCAGCAGCCAAGATCGCTTATCGGGAACCACTAGCGGGAGTTCAGATACGCAGTATTTT.

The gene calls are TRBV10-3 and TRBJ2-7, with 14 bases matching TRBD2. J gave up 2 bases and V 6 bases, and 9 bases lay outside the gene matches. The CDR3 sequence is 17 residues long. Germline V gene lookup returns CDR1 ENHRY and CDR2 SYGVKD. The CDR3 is CAISEGLAGDSPYEQYF. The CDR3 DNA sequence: TGTGCCATCAGCGAGGGACTAGCGGGAGACTCTCCCTACGAGCAGTACTTC.

Here the CDR3 reads CASSRDRGGNQPQHF. The DNA of the CDR3 is TGTGCCAGCAGTCGGGACAGGGGTGGCAATCAGCCCCAGCATTTT. The J gene is TRBJ1-5, the V gene TRBV6-5; 10 bases agree with TRBD1. This CDR3 spans 15 amino acids. Trimming cost V 5 bases and J 2 bases; bases outside gene matches: 3. From germline, CDR1 is MNHEY and CDR2 SVGAGI.

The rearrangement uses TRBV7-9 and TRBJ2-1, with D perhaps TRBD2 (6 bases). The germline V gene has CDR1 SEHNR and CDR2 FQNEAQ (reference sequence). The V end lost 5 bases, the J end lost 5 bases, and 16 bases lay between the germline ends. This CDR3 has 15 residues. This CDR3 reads CASSPLAAGHNEQFF. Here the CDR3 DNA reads TGTGCCAGCAGCCCACTAGCCGCTGGGCACAATGAGCAGTTCTTC.

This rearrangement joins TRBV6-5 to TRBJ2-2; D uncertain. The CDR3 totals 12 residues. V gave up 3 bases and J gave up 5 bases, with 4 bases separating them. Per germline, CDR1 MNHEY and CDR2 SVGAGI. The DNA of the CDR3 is TGTGCCAGCAGTTATCCGACCGGGGAGCTGTTTTTT. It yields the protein CASSYPTGELFF.

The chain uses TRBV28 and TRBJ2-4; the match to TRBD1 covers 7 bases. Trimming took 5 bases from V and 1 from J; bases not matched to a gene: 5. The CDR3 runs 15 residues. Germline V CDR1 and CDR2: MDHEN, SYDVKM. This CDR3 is CASSPDRDAKNIQYF. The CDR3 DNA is TGTGCCAGCAGTCCAGACAGGGATGCCAAAAACATTCAGTACTTC.

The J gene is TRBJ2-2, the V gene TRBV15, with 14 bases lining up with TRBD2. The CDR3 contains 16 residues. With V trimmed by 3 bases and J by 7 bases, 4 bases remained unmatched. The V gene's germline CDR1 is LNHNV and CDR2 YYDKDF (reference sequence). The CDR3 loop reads CATSRGTSGSGGELFF. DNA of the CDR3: TGTGCCACCAGCAGGGGGACTAGCGGGAGCGGCGGGGAGCTGTTTTTT.